This passage covers 26 T cell receptor beta chains from one sample sequenced in a study of T cells expressing NK-cell markers. No DNA is given; TCRdb re-called the 5' RACE reads and lists each CDR3 protein once. The listing contains a few hundred thousand distinct CDR3 sequences. Sequencing input: blood T cells: a sorted CD56 or NKG2C T cell subset, CD4+ or CD8+ T cells, or bulk PBMC T cells (not recorded which). These receptors came from a man aged 18 to 69 in good health.

The rearrangement joins TRBV15 to TRBJ2-3. The germline V gene encodes CDR1 LNHNV and CDR2 YYDKDF (reference sequence). The CDR3 consists of 14 residues. The CDR3 sequence is CATRGMLGTDTQYF.

The chain uses TRBV29-1 and TRBJ1-2; without DNA, the TCRdb call of TRBD1 cannot be checked. The CDR3 extends over 13 amino acids. From germline, CDR1 is SQVTM and CDR2 ANQGSEA. The CDR3 spells CSVDPTGDYGYTF.

This chain connects TRBV29-1 to TRBJ2-5; the D call of TRBD1 rests on TCRdb alone, since no DNA is present to check it. The germline V gene has CDR1 SQVTM and CDR2 ANQGSEA. The CDR3 extends over 14 amino acids. CDR3 amino acids: CSVERDNLQETQYF. Drawing the rest from reference TRBV29-1 and TRBJ2-5, the complete variable domain is SAVISQKPSRDICQRGTSLTIQCQVDSQVTMMFWYRQQPGQSLTLIATANQGSEATYESGFVIDKFPISRPNLTFSTLTVSNMSPEDSSIYLCSVERDNLQETQYFGPGTRLLVL.

The J gene is TRBJ2-7, the V gene TRBV7-2. The germline V gene has CDR1 SGHTA and CDR2 FQGNSA. The CDR3 extends over 15 amino acids. CDR3 loop: CASSRKDSSSYEQYF. Together with reference TRBV7-2 and TRBJ2-7, the CDR3 gives the full variable domain: GAGVSQSPSNKVTEKGKDVELRCDPISGHTALYWYRQSLGQGLEFLIYFQGNSAPDKSGLPSDRFSAERTGGSVSTLTIQRTQQEDSAVYLCASSRKDSSSYEQYFGPGTRLTVT.

The V and J genes are TRBV19 and TRBJ1-2; there is no DNA to check the TCRdb D call of TRBD1. This CDR3 has 14 amino acids. The germline gives CDR1 LNHDA, CDR2 SQIVND (reference sequence). CDR3 sequence reads: CASRPPPPNYGYTF. Using reference TRBV19 and TRBJ1-2 for the parts outside the CDR3, the full variable domain is DGGITQSPKYLFRKEGQNVTLSCEQNLNHDAMYWYRQDPGQGLRLIYYSQIVNDFQKGDIAEGYSVSREKKESFPLTVTSAQKNPTAFYLCASRPPPPNYGYTFGSGTRLTVV.

The chain employs TRBV11-1 and TRBJ2-3. This CDR3 comprises 15 residues. Germline CDR1 and CDR2: SGHAT and FQDESV (reference sequence). CDR3 protein: CASISRPTSTDTRYF. Variable domain in full (rest from reference TRBV11-1 and TRBJ2-3): EAEVAQSPRYKITEKSQAVAFWCDPISGHATLYWYRQILGQGPELLVQFQDESVVDDSQLPKDRFSAERLKGVDSTLKIQPAELGDSAMYLCASISRPTSTDTRYFGPGTRLTVL.

The chain joins TRBV9 to TRBJ2-5; the TCRdb D gene call, TRBD1, has no DNA to confirm it. Germline CDR1 is SGDLS and CDR2 is YYNGEE. The CDR3 length is 15 residues. The CDR3 reads CASSAEAPVTQTQYF.

This rearrangement joins TRBV27 to TRBJ2-2. Germline CDR1 reads MNHEY; CDR2 reads SMNVEV (reference sequence). The CDR3 contains 13 residues. The CDR3 sequence is CASSSINTGELFF.

The chain combines TRBV7-3 with TRBJ2-1; absent DNA, TCRdb's TRBD2 call cannot be checked. Germline CDR1 reads SGHTA; CDR2 reads FQGTGA. The CDR3 length is 15 residues. CDR3 loop: CASSFGLAGYNEQFF.

The chain is built from TRBV6-1 and TRBJ2-2; TCRdb reports TRBD1, a call that lacks DNA to check it against. Germline CDR1 reads MNHNS; CDR2 reads SASEGT. The CDR3 is 16 residues long. The chain's CDR3 is CASKNRGQPSTGELFF.

The J gene is TRBJ1-1, the V gene TRBV12-3 or TRBV12-4. The CDR3 is made up of 14 amino acids. The CDR3 is CASSLGQQRTEAFF.

V is TRBV7-2 and J is TRBJ2-3; TCRdb names TRBD2, which stays unverified in the absence of DNA. Germline V gene data show CDR1 as SGHTA and CDR2 as FQGNSA. The CDR3 extends over 17 amino acids. CDR3 sequence reads: CASSLLIAGGLTDTQYF.

The J gene is TRBJ2-5, the V gene TRBV5-1; the TRBD1 assignment by TCRdb is unverifiable without DNA. The germline V gene has CDR1 SGHRS and CDR2 YFSETQ. The length of the CDR3 is 13 residues. CDR3 amino acids: CASSFSRQETQYF.

The CDR3 protein is CASSRGGGDSGNTIYF. The genes are TRBV4-2 and TRBJ1-3; as DNA is missing, the TRBD1 call by TCRdb cannot be tested. The CDR3 contains 16 residues. Germline CDR1 and CDR2: LGHNA and YNFKEQ.

The J gene is TRBJ2-7, the V gene TRBV20-1; the D call of TRBD1 rests on TCRdb alone, since no DNA is present to check it. Germline lookup yields CDR1 DFQATT and CDR2 SNEGSKA (reference sequence). This CDR3 comprises 14 residues. The CDR3 sequence is CSAHQPGGREEQYF.

This rearrangement joins TRBV5-6 to TRBJ2-7; TCRdb proposes TRBD2, but this gene call is untestable without DNA. The CDR3 runs 15 residues. Germline CDR1 SGHDT, CDR2 YYEEEE. CDR3: CASSLAWGRTYEQYF.

This chain uses TRBV2 with TRBJ2-5; the D call from TCRdb, TRBD2, cannot be confirmed without DNA. This CDR3 has 17 amino acids. Per germline, CDR1 SNHLY and CDR2 FYNNEI. CDR3 amino acids: CASMPLERGGIQETQYF.

The chain couples TRBV5-1 to TRBJ1-6; absent DNA, TCRdb's TRBD1 call cannot be checked. The CDR3 loop spans 19 amino acids. Per germline, CDR1 SGHRS and CDR2 YFSETQ. CDR3 residues: CASSLDTGGRSSYNSPLHF. The full variable domain, in which reference TRBV5-1 and TRBJ1-6 provide the parts outside the CDR3, is KAGVTQTPRYLIKTRGQQVTLSCSPISGHRSVSWYQQTPGQGLQFLFEYFSETQRNKGNFPGRFSGRQFSNSRSEMNVSTLELGDSALYLCASSLDTGGRSSYNSPLHFGNGTRLTVT.

J is TRBJ2-5 and V is TRBV29-1; the TRBD1 assignment by TCRdb is unverifiable without DNA. There are 15 residues in the CDR3. CDR1 is SQVTM, CDR2 ANQGSEA, per germline. The CDR3 sequence: CSVVDWRGDRETQYF.

The rearrangement links TRBV11-2 to TRBJ2-1; no DNA is available, so the TRBD2 call from TCRdb remains unchecked. Germline assignment: CDR1 SGHAT and CDR2 FQNNGV. This CDR3 spans 18 amino acids. CDR3 loop: CASSSPRTSGGNYNEQFF.

This sequence joins TRBV2 and TRBJ1-2; TCRdb proposes TRBD1, but this gene call is untestable without DNA. This CDR3 comprises 16 residues. Per the germline V gene, CDR1 is SNHLY and CDR2 is FYNNEI. CDR3 in amino acids: CATIRDSPQLIYGYTF. Together with reference TRBV2 and TRBJ1-2, the CDR3 gives the full variable domain: EPEVTQTPSHQVTQMGQEVILRCVPISNHLYFYWYRQILGQKVEFLVSFYNNEISEKSEIFDDQFSVERPDGSNFTLKIRSTKLEDSAMYFCATIRDSPQLIYGYTFGSGTRLTVV.

This chain links TRBV19 with TRBJ1-4; TCRdb's D call, TRBD1, is unchecked because there is no DNA. This CDR3 spans 17 amino acids. The germline V gene encodes CDR1 LNHDA and CDR2 SQIVND (reference sequence). The CDR3: CASTLRTGGFANEKLFF.

J is TRBJ2-3 and V is TRBV7-2. Per germline, CDR1 SGHTA and CDR2 FQGNSA. The CDR3 runs to 13 residues. The chain's CDR3 is CASSSPWVDTQYF.

J is TRBJ2-5 and V is TRBV11-2; the D call of TRBD1 rests on TCRdb alone, since no DNA is present to check it. CDR1 and CDR2 (germline): SGHAT, FQNNGV. The CDR3 is 16 residues long. CDR3 protein: CASSYPTGGQQETQYF.

This chain links TRBV5-1 with TRBJ2-7; TCRdb proposes TRBD1, but this gene call is untestable without DNA. Germline loops: CDR1 SGHRS, CDR2 YFSETQ. The CDR3 has 22 amino acids. CDR3 protein: CASSSFLGTGRSGSGGTYEQYF.

The chain joins TRBV7-6 to TRBJ1-1; TCRdb indicates TRBD1, and absent DNA this call remains unverified. The CDR3 extends over 16 amino acids. Germline loops: CDR1 SGHVS, CDR2 FNYEAQ. The chain's CDR3 is CASSLPGQIMNTEAFF.